The 28 T cell receptor beta chains reported below all come from one sample, sequenced in a study of OX40 agonist ivuxolimab in advanced cancers. The method was immunoSEQ multiplex PCR; TCRdb's version includes in-frame clones alone and lacks a portion of them. The sample gives 6,500 to 10,000 clones, over 75% of which show up once; 25% to 30% is in the top ten. The specimen was CD4+ or CD8+ T cells sorted from blood, collected in a trial of the OX40 agonist ivuxolimab. Receptor source: an adult with an advanced solid tumor such as melanoma, head and neck, liver or kidney cancer.

V and J are TRBV7-3 and TRBJ2-7; D remains ambiguous. The CDR3 spans 12 residues. Germline CDR1 is SGHTA and CDR2 is FQGTGA. V was clipped by 5 bases and J by 3 bases, with 8 bases between them. CDR3 nucleotide sequence: TGTGCCAGCAGCCCGGGTGGCTACGAGCAGTACTTC. The encoded protein is CASSPGGYEQYF.

This chain connects TRBV10-1 to TRBJ2-2; D is unclear. The germline V and J ends were trimmed by 6 bases and 2 bases, with 7 bases remaining between them. Germline V lookup: CDR1 WNHNN, CDR2 SYGVQD (reference sequence). The CDR3 runs to 13 residues. The CDR3 region has the DNA TGCGCCAGCAGGAGGCCTAACACCGGGGAGCTGTTTTTT. It is translated as CASRRPNTGELFF.

Concerning this clone itself: The junction shows a germline mismatch at one end, possibly a read error. The gene calls are TRBV11-2 and TRBJ1-2; D is ambiguous. The CDR3 extends over 15 amino acids. The germline V gene has CDR1 SGHAT and CDR2 FQNNGV. This CDR3 is CASSLGPLGNFGYTF. In DNA form, the CDR3 reads TGTGCCAGCAGCCTCGGGCCTTTGGGGAACTTTGGCTACACCTTC.

As to this clone: This same CDR3 is encoded by further DNA sequences in the sample. This chain uses TRBV19 with TRBJ1-5; D is uncertain. CDR3 length: 12 amino acids. Trimming removed 6 bases at V and 6 bases at J, with 9 bases between. Germline loops: CDR1 LNHDA, CDR2 SQIVND (reference sequence). The CDR3 DNA reads as TGTGCCAGTAGACTAGGGATTCAGCCCCAGCATTTT. Translated: CASRLGIQPQHF.

The chain joins TRBV6-5 to TRBJ2-4; D is uncertain. Germline CDR1 reads MNHEY; CDR2 reads SVGAGI. Trimming left V 4 bases short and J 0 bases short, with 13 bases between. The CDR3 has 16 amino acids. The CDR3 protein is CASSSSSDLAKNIQYF. In DNA, the CDR3 is TGTGCCAGCAGTTCTTCCTCCGATCTAGCCAAAAACATTCAGTACTTC.

The chain combines TRBV9 with TRBJ2-1; TRBD2 agrees at 11 bases. Trimming took 3 bases from V and 4 from J; bases not matched to a gene: 6. The germline V gene has CDR1 SGDLS and CDR2 YYNGEE. This CDR3 is built from 16 residues. CDR3 sequence reads: CASSAVGLAAYNEQFF. For the CDR3, the DNA is TGTGCCAGCAGCGCGGTGGGACTAGCGGCTTACAATGAGCAGTTCTTC.

The DNA for the CDR3 is TGTGCCAGCAGTTACTCGGGCACGCAAGGGGATACGCAGTATTTT. Residues: CASSYSGTQGDTQYF. V gene TRBV6-5 combines with J gene TRBJ2-3; D gene unclear. V was clipped by 0 bases and J by 6 bases, with 13 bases between them. The V gene's germline CDR1 is MNHEY and CDR2 SVGAGI. The CDR3 has 15 amino acids.

With regard to this clone: At one of its ends the junction is not consistent with the germline gene, which may arise from a read error. This chain connects TRBV6-1 to TRBJ2-1; 7 nucleotides agree with TRBD2. CDR1 MNHNS and CDR2 SASEGT come from the germline V gene. This CDR3 contains 16 residues. The CDR3 DNA reads TGTGCCAGCAGTGAAGAAGAAGGGAGGGGTAACAATGGGCAGTTCTTC. Its protein is CASSEEEGRGNNGQFF.

The DNA for the CDR3 is TGCGCCAGCAGCCAAGCTCCGGGGGTCCCTGAAGCTTTCTTT. This translates into CASSQAPGVPEAFF. The V call is TRBV4-1, the J call TRBJ1-1; possible D gene TRBD1, 5 bases. This CDR3 region has 14 residues. Germline CDR1 MGHRA, CDR2 YSYEKL. Trimming removed 1 base at V and 6 bases at J, with 12 bases between.

This chain uses TRBV7-9 with TRBJ2-7, with D possibly matching TRBD1 (5 bases). Germline-derived CDR1 and CDR2 are SEHNR and FQNEAQ (reference sequence). The CDR3 runs 15 residues. Trimming shortened V by 6 bases and J by 3 bases, and 18 bases separated the two germline ends. The CDR3 nucleotides read TGTGCCAGCAGATCCCCCGAGACAGCCGTCTACGAGCAGTACTTC. It codes for CASRSPETAVYEQYF.

The gene calls are TRBV19 and TRBJ2-7; 9 bases match TRBD1. Germline values: CDR1 LNHDA, CDR2 SQIVND (reference sequence). This CDR3 contains 14 residues. V trimming: 4 bases; J trimming: 5 bases; junction bases outside the gene matches: 6. DNA of the CDR3: TGTGCCAGTAGTAGTGGGACAGGGTTCCACGAGCAGTACTTC. It translates to CASSSGTGFHEQYF.

The chain couples TRBV6-1 to TRBJ1-1, with TRBD1 matching over 10 bases. V shed 3 bases and J 5 bases; nucleotides not matched to a gene: 18. The CDR3 has 19 residues. Germline CDR1 reads MNHNS; CDR2 reads SASEGT. The CDR3 nucleotides are TGTGCCAGCAGTGATATTTACCCCTTCGGGACAGGGGAGATGACTGAAGCTTTCTTT. Residues: CASSDIYPFGTGEMTEAFF.

This clone has a single count. The chain links TRBV6-5 to TRBJ2-1; D gene unclear. The germline gives CDR1 MNHEY, CDR2 SVGAGI. Trimming removed 5 bases from V and 5 bases from J, with 13 bases in between. The CDR3 spans 14 residues. CDR3 sequence: CASSDEARNNEQFF. CDR3 nucleotides: TGTGCCAGCAGTGACGAGGCCAGAAACAATGAGCAGTTCTTC.

There are a few counts of this clone. V gene TRBV6-5 combines with J gene TRBJ2-5; 7 nucleotides line up with TRBD1. The CDR3 extends over 15 amino acids. Looked up from germline, CDR1 is MNHEY and CDR2 is SVGAGI. Unmatched junction bases numbered 7, after V lost 4 bases and J lost 2 bases. The CDR3 reads CASSSSGQAQETQYF. CDR3 coding DNA: TGTGCCAGCAGTTCCTCAGGACAGGCGCAAGAGACCCAGTACTTC.

Details on this clone: The germline gene is not matched at one end of the junction; a read error may be the cause. The CDR3 DNA follows: TGTGCTAGCAGCCAACTCCTAGGGGGCGCTGAGCAGTTCTTC. This gives the protein CASSQLLGGAEQFF. The chain recombines TRBV7-7 with TRBJ2-1; TRBD1 agrees at 7 bases. Germline CDR1 SSHAT, CDR2 FNYEAQ (reference sequence). The CDR3 covers 14 residues.

The J gene is TRBJ2-3, the V gene TRBV5-1, with 13 bases matching TRBD2. Germline CDR1 SGHRS, CDR2 YFSETQ. V was clipped by 4 bases and J by 2 bases; unmatched bases: 7. The CDR3 contains 17 residues. CDR3 bases: TGCGCCAGCAGCCTGGGACTAGCGGGAACGCTCACAGATACGCAGTATTTT. Translating gives CASSLGLAGTLTDTQYF.

The chain couples TRBV4-2 to TRBJ1-2, with TRBD1 matching 11 bases. There are 18 residues in the CDR3. The trim removed 0 bases at V and 2 bases at J, leaving 8 bases unmatched. Germline-derived CDR1 and CDR2 are LGHNA and YNFKEQ. The CDR3 DNA sequence: TGTGCCAGCAGCCAAGAGTGGGACAGGGGGTTCTTAAACTATGGCTACACCTTC. It yields the protein CASSQEWDRGFLNYGYTF.

This chain uses TRBV9 with TRBJ2-7; 7 nucleotides align to TRBD1. The J segment lost 0 bases and the V segment lost 4 bases, leaving 7 bases of the junction unmatched. The germline V gene encodes CDR1 SGDLS and CDR2 YYNGEE. The CDR3 is 15 amino acids. The CDR3 loop reads CASSPPTGVSYEQYF. In DNA, the CDR3 is TGTGCCAGCAGCCCTCCCACAGGGGTCTCCTACGAGCAGTACTTC.

The chain combines TRBV27 with TRBJ2-3, with D possibly TRBD2 on 5 matching bases. Germline loops: CDR1 MNHEY, CDR2 SMNVEV (reference sequence). The V gene lost 6 bases and the J gene lost 8 bases, with 12 bases spanning the gap. The CDR3 runs 12 residues. CDR3 loop: CASSYPGSTQYF. The DNA of the CDR3 is TGTGCCAGCAGCTACCCGGGGAGTACGCAGTATTTT.

The CDR3 coding sequence is TGTGCCAGCTTACGACAGAGTAATGAAAAACTGTTTTTT. This translates into CASLRQSNEKLFF. The chain combines TRBV6-4 with TRBJ1-4; weak D call: TRBD1 (5 bases). V shed 8 bases and J shed 4 bases, with 11 bases lying between them. The length of the CDR3 is 13 residues. Germline CDR1 MRHNA, CDR2 SNTAGT.

V is TRBV28 and J is TRBJ2-5; no clear D. The CDR3 extends over 17 amino acids. V was trimmed by 6 bases and J by 2 bases, leaving 22 bases between them. CDR1 is MDHEN and CDR2 is SYDVKM in the germline V gene. CDR3 bases: TGTGCCAGCAGACGACCCGGCTCCGTGGTACGGCAAGAGACCCAGTACTTC. This encodes CASRRPGSVVRQETQYF.

In its sample, this clone is medium-sized. The CDR3 bases are TGTGCCAGCTCACCACTGCGCGATGACGACTATGGCTACACCTTC. It codes for CASSPLRDDDYGYTF. This chain links TRBV18 with TRBJ1-2; D remains unclear. The CDR3 length is 15 residues. V shed 1 base and J shed 3 bases, with 12 bases lying between them. Germline V gene sequence: CDR1 KGHSH, CDR2 LQKENI.

This sequence joins TRBV5-6 and TRBJ1-1; 10 nucleotides line up with TRBD1. The CDR3 is 16 amino acids. Per the germline V gene, CDR1 is SGHDT and CDR2 is YYEEEE. V dropped 2 bases and J dropped 5; count of bases not matched to a gene: 9. The CDR3 DNA reads TGTGCCAGCAGCTTAGGACGCGGGACAGGGGAAACTGAAGCTTTCTTT. Its protein product is CASSLGRGTGETEAFF.

Concerning this clone itself: The same CDR3 arises from other DNA sequences in this sample as well. This sequence joins TRBV7-6 and TRBJ2-3; maybe TRBD2 (6 bases). The CDR3 covers 14 residues. The germline V gene has CDR1 SGHVS and CDR2 FNYEAQ. Trimming pared 0 bases from V and 3 bases from J, leaving 7 bases between. CDR3 nucleotides: TGTGCCAGCAGCTTAGCGGGAGGTACAGATACGCAGTATTTT. Residues: CASSLAGGTDTQYF.

By share, this clone counts as medium-sized (0.01 to 0.1%). The V gene is TRBV7-8, the J gene TRBJ2-7, with TRBD2 identical over 11 bases. The CDR3 runs to 19 residues. From germline, CDR1 is SGHVS and CDR2 FQNEAQ. With V trimmed by 0 bases and J by 2 bases, 12 bases remained unmatched. The CDR3 DNA sequence: TGTGCCAGCAGCTTAGCGTCGGTAGCGGGAGGGCTGAACCCCTACGAGCAGTACTTC. Amino acids: CASSLASVAGGLNPYEQYF.

The chain carries TRBV5-1 and TRBJ2-7; 8 bases align to TRBD2. The CDR3 spans 15 residues. The germline V gene has CDR1 SGHRS and CDR2 YFSETQ. Losses at the gene ends were 4 bases for V and 9 bases for J; bases not matched to a gene: 15. CDR3 sequence reads: CASSPRKRELIGQYF. DNA for the CDR3: TGCGCCAGCAGCCCACGCAAGCGGGAGCTTATAGGGCAGTACTTC.

CDR3 bases: TGTGCAAGTCGCTTAGGAGGGGTTCCCGGGGAGCTGTTTTTT. Translating gives CASRLGGVPGELFF. The chain has TRBV12-2 and TRBJ2-2. TRBV12-2 is listed as a pseudogene. CDR3 size: 14 residues.

This clone is judged medium-sized. The V call is TRBV7-2, the J call TRBJ1-5; D is unclear. CDR1 SGHTA and CDR2 FQGNSA come from the germline V gene. The V end was cut by 2 bases, the J end by 5 bases, with 7 bases between. The CDR3 spans 13 residues. The CDR3 DNA sequence: TGTGCCAGCAGCTTATACGGCCATCAGCCCCAGCATTTT. Protein: CASSLYGHQPQHF.